This T cell receptor (beta chain) was identified in a study of response to subunit inactivated influenza vaccine (dated by TCRdb to between 2017 and 2018). Regarding the research as a whole: The study used deep quantitative T cell receptor repertoire profiling to track responses to a trivalent subunit inactivated influenza vaccine.

Sample time point, as interpreted from the label and publication: approximately 40 days after influenza vaccine administration. The protocol used for the library was RT-PCR. Sequencer: Illumina HiSeq 2500. TCRdb handled the public reads itself, with Q25 trimming in fastp and clone calling in MiXCR, and kept productive beta chains. CDR3 protein duplicates are merged, each entry listing the most common genes and DNA. The sample includes about 480,000 distinct CDR3 sequences, with 11% observed a single time. 9.5% to 15% of the sample goes to the ten largest clones. Sequences DFQATT (CDR1) and SNEGSKA (CDR2) are obtained from the germline V gene (reference sequence). From the cysteine through the phenylalanine, the CDR3 covers 14 amino acids. The CDR3 DNA has 42 bases and is translated from base 1. V drops 5 bases and J drops 2 bases, leaving 15 bases in between. As to this clonotype: The target of this receptor is not known. No much larger clone is present one base from it, and per-base qualities are unavailable.

The research as a whole found: The authors suggested that each seasonal influenza vaccination may recruit only a limited number of new T cells.

This sequence was found in a man aged 50 to 60 who received an inactivated influenza vaccine. Donor details come from another sample of the same person, matched by shared clones. The sequence links TRBV20-1 to TRBJ2-5; there is no confident call for the D gene. Source: PBMCs from blood, taken roughly 45 days after vaccination. The nucleotide sequence is TGCAGTGCTCCCCTCTGGCTAGGTCAAGAGACCCAGTACTTC. The resulting protein is CSAPLWLGQETQYF.